This TCR beta chain was profiled in a study of shared clonotypes between healthy human individuals. Naive CD8 cells comprised CD45RO-negative, CCR7-positively selected cells, excluding terminally differentiated effector memory CD45RA+ cells. Researchers divided each subset's genomic DNA evenly across several immunoSEQ plates. Assay: immunoSEQ multiplex PCR; the TCRdb copy retains only in-frame clones and omits some. The sample includes some 2.1 million clones, approximately 92% of them seen just once. The CDR3 is 12 residues long. Trimming shortened V by 5 bases and J by 6 bases, and 11 bases separated the two germline ends. Germline V CDR1 and CDR2: SGDLS, YYNGEE. With regard to this clone: Its antigen is undetermined.

Study-level findings and limits: With a handful of donors compared, roughly 4.9% of naive CD4 clonotypes were shared. Memory subsets generally showed lower estimated richness than naive subsets.

What was sequenced was naive CD8+ T cells from PBMCs. The origin of this receptor is a man aged 18-30 years in good health. Some clones in this sample may be carry-over from other donors' samples. This chain links TRBV9 with TRBJ1-2; D perhaps matches TRBD1 (5 bases). Here the CDR3 reads CASRTEDHGYTF. CDR3 DNA sequence: TGTGCCAGCAGGACAGAGGATCATGGCTACACCTTC.